This T cell receptor (beta chain) was identified during a study of shared clonotypes between healthy human individuals. This table comes from immunoSEQ multiplex PCR, and its TCRdb copy is limited to in-frame clones, with some not included. Altogether roughly 2.1 million clones are present, more than 85% being singletons, with the ten largest covering over 1.5%. Positive CCR7 selection of CD45RO-negative cells yielded the naive CD8 cells, and terminally differentiated effector memory CD45RA+ cells were excluded. For this clone: The sample carries other DNA sequences with the same CDR3.

The sequenced material came from naive CD8+ T cells from PBMCs. The source is a man in his late teens or twenties in good health. Some clones in this sample may be carry-over from other donors' samples.

The CDR3 sequence: CASSYSPSGSYEQYF. The CDR3 DNA sequence: TGTGCCAGCAGTTACTCCCCTAGCGGGAGTTACGAGCAGTACTTC. The J gene is TRBJ2-7, the V gene TRBV6-6, with 10 bases matching TRBD2. Per germline, CDR1 MNHNY and CDR2 SVGAGI (reference sequence). The CDR3 extends over 15 amino acids. Trimming at V came to 0 bases and at J to 4 bases, leaving 3 bases not matched to a gene.